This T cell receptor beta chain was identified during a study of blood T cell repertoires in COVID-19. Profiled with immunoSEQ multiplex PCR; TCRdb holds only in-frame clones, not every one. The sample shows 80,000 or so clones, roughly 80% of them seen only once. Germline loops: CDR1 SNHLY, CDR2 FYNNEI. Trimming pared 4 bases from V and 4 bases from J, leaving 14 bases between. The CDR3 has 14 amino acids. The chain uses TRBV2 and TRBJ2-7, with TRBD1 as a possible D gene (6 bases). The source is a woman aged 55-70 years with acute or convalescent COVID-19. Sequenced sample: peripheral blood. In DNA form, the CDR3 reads TGTGCCAGCAGTGGGCAGGGGCGCAAATACGAGCAGTACTTC. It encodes CASSGQGRKYEQYF. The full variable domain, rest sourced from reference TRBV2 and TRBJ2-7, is EPEVTQTPSHQVTQMGQEVILRCVPISNHLYFYWYRQILGQKVEFLVSFYNNEISEKSEIFDDQFSVERPDGSNFTLKIRSTKLEDSAMYFCASSGQGRKYEQYFGPGTRLTVT.